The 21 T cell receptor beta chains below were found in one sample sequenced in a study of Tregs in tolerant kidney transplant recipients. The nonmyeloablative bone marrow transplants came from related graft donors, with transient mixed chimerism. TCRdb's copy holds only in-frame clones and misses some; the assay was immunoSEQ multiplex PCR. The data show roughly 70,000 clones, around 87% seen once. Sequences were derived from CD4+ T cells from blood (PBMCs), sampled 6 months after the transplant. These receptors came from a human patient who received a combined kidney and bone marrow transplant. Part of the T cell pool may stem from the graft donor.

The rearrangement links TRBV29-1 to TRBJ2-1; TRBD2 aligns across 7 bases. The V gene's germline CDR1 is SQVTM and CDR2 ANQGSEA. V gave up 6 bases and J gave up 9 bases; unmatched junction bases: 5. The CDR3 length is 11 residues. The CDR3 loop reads CSVALAIEQFF. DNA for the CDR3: TGCAGCGTCGCACTAGCGATTGAGCAGTTCTTC.

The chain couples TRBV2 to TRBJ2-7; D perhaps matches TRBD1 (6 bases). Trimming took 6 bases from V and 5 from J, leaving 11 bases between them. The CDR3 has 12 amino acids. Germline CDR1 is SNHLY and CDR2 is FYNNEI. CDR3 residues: CASSQGIDEQYF. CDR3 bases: TGTGCCAGCAGCCAGGGGATCGACGAGCAGTACTTC.

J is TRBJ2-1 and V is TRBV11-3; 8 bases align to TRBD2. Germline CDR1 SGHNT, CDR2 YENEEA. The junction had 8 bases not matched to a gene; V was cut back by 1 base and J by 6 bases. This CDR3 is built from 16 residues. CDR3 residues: CASSLGGKRGPNEQFF. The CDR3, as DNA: TGTGCCAGCAGCTTAGGGGGAAAGCGGGGGCCCAATGAGCAGTTCTTC.

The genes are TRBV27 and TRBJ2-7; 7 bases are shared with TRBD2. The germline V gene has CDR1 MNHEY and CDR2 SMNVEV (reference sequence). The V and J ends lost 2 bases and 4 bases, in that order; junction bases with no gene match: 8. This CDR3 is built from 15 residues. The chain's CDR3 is CASSLTSGVRYEQYF. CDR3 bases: TGTGCCAGCAGTTTAACGAGCGGGGTCCGATACGAGCAGTACTTC.

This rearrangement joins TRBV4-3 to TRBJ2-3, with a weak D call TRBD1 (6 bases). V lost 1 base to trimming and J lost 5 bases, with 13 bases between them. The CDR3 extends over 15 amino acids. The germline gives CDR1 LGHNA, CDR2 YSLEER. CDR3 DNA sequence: TGCGCCAGCAGCCAAGGATCTCCCAGGGGAGATACGCAGTATTTT. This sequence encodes CASSQGSPRGDTQYF.

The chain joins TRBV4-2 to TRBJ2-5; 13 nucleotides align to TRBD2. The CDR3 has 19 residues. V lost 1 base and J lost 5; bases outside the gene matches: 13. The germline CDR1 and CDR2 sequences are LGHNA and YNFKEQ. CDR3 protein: CASSQVPKLLAGGRETQYF. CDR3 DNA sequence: TGTGCCAGCAGCCAAGTCCCAAAACTACTAGCGGGGGGGAGGGAGACCCAGTACTTC.

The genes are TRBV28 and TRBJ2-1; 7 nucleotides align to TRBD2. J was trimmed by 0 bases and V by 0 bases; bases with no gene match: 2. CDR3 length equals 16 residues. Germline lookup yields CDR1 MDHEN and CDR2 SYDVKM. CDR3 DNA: TGTGCCAGCAGTTTATGGCGGGGGAGCTCCTACAATGAGCAGTTCTTC. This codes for CASSLWRGSSYNEQFF.

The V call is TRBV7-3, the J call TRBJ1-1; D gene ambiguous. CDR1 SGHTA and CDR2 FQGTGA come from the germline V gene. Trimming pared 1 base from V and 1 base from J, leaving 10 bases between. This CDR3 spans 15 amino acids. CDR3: CASSLNGGQNTEAFF. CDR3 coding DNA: TGTGCCAGCAGCTTAAACGGAGGTCAGAACACTGAAGCTTTCTTT.

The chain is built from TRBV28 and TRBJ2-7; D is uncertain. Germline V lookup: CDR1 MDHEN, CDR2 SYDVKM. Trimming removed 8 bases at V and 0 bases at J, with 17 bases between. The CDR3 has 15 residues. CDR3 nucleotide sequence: TGTGCCAGCCCAAAAAGAACTCTCTCCTCCTACGAGCAGTACTTC. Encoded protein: CASPKRTLSSYEQYF.

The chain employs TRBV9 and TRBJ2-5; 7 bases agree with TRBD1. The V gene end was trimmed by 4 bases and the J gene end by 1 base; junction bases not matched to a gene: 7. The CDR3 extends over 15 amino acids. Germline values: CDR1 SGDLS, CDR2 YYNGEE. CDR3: CASSPRQGRQETQYF. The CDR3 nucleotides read TGTGCCAGCAGCCCCCGACAGGGACGCCAAGAGACCCAGTACTTC.

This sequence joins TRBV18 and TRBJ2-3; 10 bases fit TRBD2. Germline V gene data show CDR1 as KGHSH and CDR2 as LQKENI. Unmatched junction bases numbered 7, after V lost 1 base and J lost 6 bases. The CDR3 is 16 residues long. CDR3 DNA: TGTGCCAGCTCACCACGGAGCGGGGGGGCGTCTGATACGCAGTATTTT. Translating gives CASSPRSGGASDTQYF.

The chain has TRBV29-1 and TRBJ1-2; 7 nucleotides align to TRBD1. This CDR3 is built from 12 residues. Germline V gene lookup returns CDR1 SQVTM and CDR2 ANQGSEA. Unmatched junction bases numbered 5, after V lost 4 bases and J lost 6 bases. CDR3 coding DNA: TGCAGCGTTGGGCAGGGGGTAGATGGCTACACCTTC. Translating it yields CSVGQGVDGYTF.

CDR3 nucleotide sequence: TGCGCCAGCAGCCCAGATAACTATGGCTACACCTTC. This sequence encodes CASSPDNYGYTF. The V and J genes are TRBV5-1 and TRBJ1-2; unclear D gene. Trimming removed 4 bases from V and 1 base from J, with 5 bases in between. The CDR3 runs 12 residues. Germline CDR1 SGHRS, CDR2 YFSETQ.

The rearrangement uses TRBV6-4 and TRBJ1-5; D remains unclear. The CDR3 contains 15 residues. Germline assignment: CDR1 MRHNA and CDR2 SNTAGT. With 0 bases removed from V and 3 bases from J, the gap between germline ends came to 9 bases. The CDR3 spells CASSDSRPVNQPQHF. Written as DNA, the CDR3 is TGTGCCAGCAGTGACTCGAGGCCGGTCAATCAGCCCCAGCATTTT.

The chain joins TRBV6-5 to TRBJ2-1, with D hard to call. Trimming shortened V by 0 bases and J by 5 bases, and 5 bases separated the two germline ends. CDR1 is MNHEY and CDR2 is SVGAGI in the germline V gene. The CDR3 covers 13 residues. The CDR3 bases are TGTGCCAGCAGTTACTCGAGGCACAATGAGCAGTTCTTC. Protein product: CASSYSRHNEQFF.

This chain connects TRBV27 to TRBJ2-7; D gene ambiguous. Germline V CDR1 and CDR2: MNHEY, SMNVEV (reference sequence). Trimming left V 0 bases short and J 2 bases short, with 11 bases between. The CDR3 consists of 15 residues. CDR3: CASSLSFGGTYEQYF. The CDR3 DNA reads TGTGCCAGCAGTTTATCGTTCGGCGGAACCTACGAGCAGTACTTC.

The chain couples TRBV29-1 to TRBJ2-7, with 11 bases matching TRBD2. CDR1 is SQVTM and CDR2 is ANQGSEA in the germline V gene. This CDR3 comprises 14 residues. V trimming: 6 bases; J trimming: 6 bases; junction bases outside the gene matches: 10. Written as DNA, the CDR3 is TGCAGCGTCCGAGGGGTACTAGCGGGAGCCGAGCAGTACTTC. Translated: CSVRGVLAGAEQYF.

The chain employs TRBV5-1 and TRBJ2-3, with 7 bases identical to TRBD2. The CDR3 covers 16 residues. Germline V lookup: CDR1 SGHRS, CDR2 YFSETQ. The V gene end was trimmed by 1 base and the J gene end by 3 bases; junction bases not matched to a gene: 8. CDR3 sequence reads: CASSLRREGGTDTQYF. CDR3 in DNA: TGCGCCAGCAGCTTGAGGAGGGAGGGAGGGACAGATACGCAGTATTTT.

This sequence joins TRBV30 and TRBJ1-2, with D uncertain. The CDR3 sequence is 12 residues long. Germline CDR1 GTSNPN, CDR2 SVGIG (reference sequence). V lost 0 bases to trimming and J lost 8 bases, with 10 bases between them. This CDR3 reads CAWSVGGEGYTF. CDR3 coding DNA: TGTGCCTGGAGTGTAGGAGGAGAAGGCTACACCTTC.

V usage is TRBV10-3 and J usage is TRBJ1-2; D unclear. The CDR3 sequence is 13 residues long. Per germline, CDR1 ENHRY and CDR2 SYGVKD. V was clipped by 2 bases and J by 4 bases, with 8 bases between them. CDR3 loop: CAISEEGGYGYTF. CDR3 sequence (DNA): TGTGCCATCAGTGAGGAGGGAGGCTATGGCTACACCTTC.

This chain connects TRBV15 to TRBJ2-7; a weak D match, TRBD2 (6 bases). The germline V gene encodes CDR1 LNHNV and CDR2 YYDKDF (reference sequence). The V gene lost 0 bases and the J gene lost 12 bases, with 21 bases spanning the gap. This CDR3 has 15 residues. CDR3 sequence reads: CATSRDLRETGLGYF. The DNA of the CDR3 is TGTGCCACCAGCAGAGATCTACGGGAGACGGGTCTCGGGTACTTC.